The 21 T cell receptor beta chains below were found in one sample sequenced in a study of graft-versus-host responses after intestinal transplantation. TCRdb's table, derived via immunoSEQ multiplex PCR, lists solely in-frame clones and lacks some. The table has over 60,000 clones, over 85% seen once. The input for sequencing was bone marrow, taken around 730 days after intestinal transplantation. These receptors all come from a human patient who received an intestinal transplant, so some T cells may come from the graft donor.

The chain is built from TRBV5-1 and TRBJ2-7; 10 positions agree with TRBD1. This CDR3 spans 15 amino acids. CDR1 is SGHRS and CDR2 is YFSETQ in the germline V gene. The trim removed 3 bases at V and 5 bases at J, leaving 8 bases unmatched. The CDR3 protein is CASSYTRQGANEQYF. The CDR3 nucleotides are TGCGCCAGCAGCTATACTCGACAGGGGGCGAACGAGCAGTACTTC.

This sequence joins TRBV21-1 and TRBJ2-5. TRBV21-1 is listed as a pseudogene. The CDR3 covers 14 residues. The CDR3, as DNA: TGTGCCAGCAGCAGGGGGGACAAGATAGAGACCCAGTACTTC. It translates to CASSRGDKIETQYF.

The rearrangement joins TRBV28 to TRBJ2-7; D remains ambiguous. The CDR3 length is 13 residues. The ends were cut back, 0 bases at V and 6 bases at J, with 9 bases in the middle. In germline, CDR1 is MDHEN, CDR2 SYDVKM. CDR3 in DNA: TGTGCCAGCAGTTTATGGGATCGTGGCGAGCAGTACTTC. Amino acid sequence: CASSLWDRGEQYF.

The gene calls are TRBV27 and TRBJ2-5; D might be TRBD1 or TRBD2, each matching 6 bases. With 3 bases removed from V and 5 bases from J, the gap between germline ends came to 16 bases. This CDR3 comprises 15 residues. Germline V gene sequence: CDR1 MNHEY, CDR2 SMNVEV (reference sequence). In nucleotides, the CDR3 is TGTGCCAGCAGTTTGTGGGGGGCCGCGCCTGAGACCCAGTACTTC. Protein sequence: CASSLWGAAPETQYF.

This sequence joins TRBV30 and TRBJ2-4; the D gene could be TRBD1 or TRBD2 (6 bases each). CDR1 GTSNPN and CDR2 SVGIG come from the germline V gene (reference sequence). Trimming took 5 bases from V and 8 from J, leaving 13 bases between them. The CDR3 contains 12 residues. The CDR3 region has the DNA TGTGCCTGGGAGGGTAGGGGGGACATTCAGTACTTC. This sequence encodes CAWEGRGDIQYF.

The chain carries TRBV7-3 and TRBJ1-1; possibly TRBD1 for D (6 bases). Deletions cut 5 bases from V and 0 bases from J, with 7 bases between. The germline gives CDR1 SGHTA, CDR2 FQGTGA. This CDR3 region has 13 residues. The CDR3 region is CASSRQVNTEAFF. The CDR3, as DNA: TGTGCCAGCAGCAGACAGGTGAACACTGAAGCTTTCTTT.

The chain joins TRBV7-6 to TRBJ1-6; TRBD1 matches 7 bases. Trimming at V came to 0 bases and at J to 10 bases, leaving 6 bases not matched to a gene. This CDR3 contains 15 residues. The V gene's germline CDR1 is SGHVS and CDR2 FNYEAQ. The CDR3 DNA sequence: TGTGCCAGCAGCTTAGCTGGAGGGGGCCCCTCACCCCTCCACTTT. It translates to CASSLAGGGPSPLHF.

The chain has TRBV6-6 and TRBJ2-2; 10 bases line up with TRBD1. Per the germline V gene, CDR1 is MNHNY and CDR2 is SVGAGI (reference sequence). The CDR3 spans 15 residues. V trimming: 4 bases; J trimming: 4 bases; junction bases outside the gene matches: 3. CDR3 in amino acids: CASSSWTGGTGELFF. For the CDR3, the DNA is TGTGCCAGCAGTTCCTGGACAGGGGGCACCGGGGAGCTGTTTTTT.

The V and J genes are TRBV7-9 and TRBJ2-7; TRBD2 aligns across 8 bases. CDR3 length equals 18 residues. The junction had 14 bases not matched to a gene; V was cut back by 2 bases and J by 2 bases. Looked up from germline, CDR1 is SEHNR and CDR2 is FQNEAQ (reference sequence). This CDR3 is CASSLSHRWLAGTYEQYF. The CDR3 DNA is TGTGCCAGCAGCTTAAGTCATCGGTGGCTAGCGGGTACCTACGAGCAGTACTTC.

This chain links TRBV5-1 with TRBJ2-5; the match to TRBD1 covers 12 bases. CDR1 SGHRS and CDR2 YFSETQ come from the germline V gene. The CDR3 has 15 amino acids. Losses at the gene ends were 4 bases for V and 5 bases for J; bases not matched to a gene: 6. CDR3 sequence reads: CASSLGTGGLETQYF. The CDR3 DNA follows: TGCGCCAGCAGCCTAGGGACAGGGGGCTTGGAGACCCAGTACTTC.

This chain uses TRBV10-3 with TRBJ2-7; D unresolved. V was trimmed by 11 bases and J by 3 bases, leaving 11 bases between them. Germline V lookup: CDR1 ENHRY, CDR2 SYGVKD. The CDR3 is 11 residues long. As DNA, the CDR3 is TGTGCCTCAGGCCGCGTCTACGAGCAGTACTTC. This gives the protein CASGRVYEQYF.

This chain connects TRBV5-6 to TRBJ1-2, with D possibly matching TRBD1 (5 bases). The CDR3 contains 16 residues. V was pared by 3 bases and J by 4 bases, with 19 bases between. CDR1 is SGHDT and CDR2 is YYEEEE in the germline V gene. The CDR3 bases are TGTGCCAGCAGCTGGGTTCAGGGCCCCCCTCTCTATGGCTACACCTTC. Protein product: CASSWVQGPPLYGYTF.

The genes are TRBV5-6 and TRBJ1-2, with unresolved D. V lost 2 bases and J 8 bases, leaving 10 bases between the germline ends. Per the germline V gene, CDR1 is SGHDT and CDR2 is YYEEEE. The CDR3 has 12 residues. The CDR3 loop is CASSLRDRGYTF. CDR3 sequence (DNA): TGTGCCAGCAGCTTACGAGACCGAGGCTACACCTTC.

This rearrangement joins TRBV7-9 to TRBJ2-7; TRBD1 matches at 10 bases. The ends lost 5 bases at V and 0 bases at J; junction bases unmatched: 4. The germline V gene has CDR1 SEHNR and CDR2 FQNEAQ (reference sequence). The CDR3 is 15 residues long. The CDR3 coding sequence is TGTGCCAGCAGCCAGGACAGGGGGGCCTCCTACGAGCAGTACTTC. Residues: CASSQDRGASYEQYF. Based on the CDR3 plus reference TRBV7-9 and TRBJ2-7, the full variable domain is DTGVSQNPRHKITKRGQNVTFRCDPISEHNRLYWYRQTLGQGPEFLTYFQNEAQLEKSRLLSDRFSAERPKGSFSTLEIQRTEQGDSAMYLCASSQDRGASYEQYFGPGTRLTVT.

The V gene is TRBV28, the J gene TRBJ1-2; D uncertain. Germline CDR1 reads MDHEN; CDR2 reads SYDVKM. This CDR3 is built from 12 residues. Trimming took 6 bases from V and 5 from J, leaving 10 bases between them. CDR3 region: CASSPYGYGYTF. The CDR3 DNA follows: TGTGCCAGCAGCCCTTACGGGTATGGCTACACCTTC.

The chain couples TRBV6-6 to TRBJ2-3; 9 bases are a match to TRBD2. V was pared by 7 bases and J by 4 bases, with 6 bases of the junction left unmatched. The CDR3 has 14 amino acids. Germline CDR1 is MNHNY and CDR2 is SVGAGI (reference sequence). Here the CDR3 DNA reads TGTGCCAGCATTCGGCGGGAGGGCGCAGATACGCAGTATTTT. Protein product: CASIRREGADTQYF.

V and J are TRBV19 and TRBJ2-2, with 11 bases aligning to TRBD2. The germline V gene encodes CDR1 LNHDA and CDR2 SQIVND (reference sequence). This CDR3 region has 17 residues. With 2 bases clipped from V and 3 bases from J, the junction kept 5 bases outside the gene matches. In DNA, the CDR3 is TGTGCCAGTAGTATAAAAATAGCGGGAGGGTACACCGGGGAGCTGTTTTTT. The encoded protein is CASSIKIAGGYTGELFF.

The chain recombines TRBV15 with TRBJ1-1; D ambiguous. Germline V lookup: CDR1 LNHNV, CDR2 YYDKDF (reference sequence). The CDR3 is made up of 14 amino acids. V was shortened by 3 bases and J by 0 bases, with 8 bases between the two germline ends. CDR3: CATSRDRVNTEAFF. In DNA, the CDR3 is TGTGCCACCAGCAGGGACCGCGTGAACACTGAAGCTTTCTTT.

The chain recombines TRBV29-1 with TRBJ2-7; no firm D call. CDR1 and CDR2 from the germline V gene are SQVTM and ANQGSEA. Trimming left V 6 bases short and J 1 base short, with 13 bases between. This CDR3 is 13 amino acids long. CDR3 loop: CSVTPSRSYEQYF. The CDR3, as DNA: TGCAGCGTCACGCCGAGCAGATCCTACGAGCAGTACTTC.

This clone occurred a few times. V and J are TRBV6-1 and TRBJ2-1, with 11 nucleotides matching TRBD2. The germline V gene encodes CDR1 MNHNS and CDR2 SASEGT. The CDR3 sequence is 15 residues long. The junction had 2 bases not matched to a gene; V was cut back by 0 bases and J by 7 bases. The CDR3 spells CASSEASGGANEQFF. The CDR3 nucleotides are TGTGCCAGCAGTGAAGCTAGCGGGGGGGCAAATGAGCAGTTCTTC.

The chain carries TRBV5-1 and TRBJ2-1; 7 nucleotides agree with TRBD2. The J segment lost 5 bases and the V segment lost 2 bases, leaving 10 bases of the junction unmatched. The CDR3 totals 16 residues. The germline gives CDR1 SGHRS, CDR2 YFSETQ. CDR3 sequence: CASSLPPSGTHNEQFF. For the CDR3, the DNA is TGCGCCAGCAGCTTACCCCCTAGCGGCACTCACAATGAGCAGTTCTTC.